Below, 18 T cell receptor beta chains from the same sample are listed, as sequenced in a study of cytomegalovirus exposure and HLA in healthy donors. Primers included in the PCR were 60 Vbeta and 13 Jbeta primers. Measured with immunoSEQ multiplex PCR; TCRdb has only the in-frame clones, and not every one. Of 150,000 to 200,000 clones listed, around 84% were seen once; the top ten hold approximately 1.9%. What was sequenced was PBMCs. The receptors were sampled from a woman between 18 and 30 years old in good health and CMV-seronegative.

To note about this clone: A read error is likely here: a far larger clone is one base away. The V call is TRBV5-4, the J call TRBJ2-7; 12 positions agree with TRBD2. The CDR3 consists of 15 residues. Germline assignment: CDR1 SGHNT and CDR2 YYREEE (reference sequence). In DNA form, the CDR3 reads TGCGCCAGCAGCCAAGAGACTAGCGGGAGCGACGAGCGGTACTTC. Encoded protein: CASSQETSGSDERYF.

The CDR3 loop is CASSQDTAGGPLGYTF. The CDR3 coding sequence is TGCGCCAGCAGCCAAGATACGGCAGGGGGCCCCCTTGGCTACACCTTC. The V call is TRBV4-3, the J call TRBJ1-2; 8 bases agree with TRBD1. The V segment lost 0 bases and the J segment 7 bases; nucleotides outside the gene matches: 10. Per the germline V gene, CDR1 is LGHNA and CDR2 is YSLEER. The CDR3 is 16 amino acids.

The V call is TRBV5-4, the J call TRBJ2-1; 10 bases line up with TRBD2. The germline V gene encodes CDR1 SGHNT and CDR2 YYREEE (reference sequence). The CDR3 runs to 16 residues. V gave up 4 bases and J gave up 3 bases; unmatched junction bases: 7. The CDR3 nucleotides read TGTGCCAGCAGCCTATATAGCGGGAGGCTCTACAATGAGCAGTTCTTC. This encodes CASSLYSGRLYNEQFF.

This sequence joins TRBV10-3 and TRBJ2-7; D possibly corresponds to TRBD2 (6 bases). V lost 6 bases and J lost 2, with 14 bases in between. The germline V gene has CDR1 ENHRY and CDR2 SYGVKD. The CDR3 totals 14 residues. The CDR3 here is CAIRGGDFTYEQYF. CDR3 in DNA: TGTGCCATCAGAGGTGGGGACTTTACCTACGAGCAGTACTTC.

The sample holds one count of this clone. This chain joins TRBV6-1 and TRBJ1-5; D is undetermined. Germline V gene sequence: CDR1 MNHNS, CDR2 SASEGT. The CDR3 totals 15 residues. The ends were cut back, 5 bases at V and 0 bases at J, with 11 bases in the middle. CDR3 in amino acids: CASSLVEGSNQPQHF. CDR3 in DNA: TGTGCCAGCAGTTTGGTGGAGGGTAGCAATCAGCCCCAGCATTTT.

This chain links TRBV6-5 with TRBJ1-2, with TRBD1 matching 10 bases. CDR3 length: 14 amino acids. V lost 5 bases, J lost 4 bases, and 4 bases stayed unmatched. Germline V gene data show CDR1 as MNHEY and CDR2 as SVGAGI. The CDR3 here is CASSLGQGVYGYTF. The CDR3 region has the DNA TGTGCCAGCAGTCTCGGACAGGGGGTCTATGGCTACACCTTC.

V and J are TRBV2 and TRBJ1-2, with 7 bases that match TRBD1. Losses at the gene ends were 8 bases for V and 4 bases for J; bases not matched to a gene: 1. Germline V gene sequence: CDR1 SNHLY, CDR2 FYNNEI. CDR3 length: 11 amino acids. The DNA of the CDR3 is TGTGCCAGCTGGGACAGCTATGGCTACACCTTC. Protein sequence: CASWDSYGYTF.

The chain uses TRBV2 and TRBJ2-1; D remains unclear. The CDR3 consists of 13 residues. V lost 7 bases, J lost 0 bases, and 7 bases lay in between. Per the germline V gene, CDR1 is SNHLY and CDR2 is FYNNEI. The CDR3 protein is CASIFSSYNEQFF. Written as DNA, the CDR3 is TGTGCCAGCATTTTTAGCTCCTACAATGAGCAGTTCTTC. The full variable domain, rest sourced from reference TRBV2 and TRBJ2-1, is EPEVTQTPSHQVTQMGQEVILRCVPISNHLYFYWYRQILGQKVEFLVSFYNNEISEKSEIFDDQFSVERPDGSNFTLKIRSTKLEDSAMYFCASIFSSYNEQFFGPGTRLTVL.

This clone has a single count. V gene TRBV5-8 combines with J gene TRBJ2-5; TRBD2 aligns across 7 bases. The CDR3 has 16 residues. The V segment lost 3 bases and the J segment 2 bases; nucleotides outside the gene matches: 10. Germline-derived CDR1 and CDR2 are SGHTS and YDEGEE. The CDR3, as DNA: TGTGCCAGCAGCTACTACCGGAAGGGACTACAAGAGACCCAGTACTTC. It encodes CASSYYRKGLQETQYF.

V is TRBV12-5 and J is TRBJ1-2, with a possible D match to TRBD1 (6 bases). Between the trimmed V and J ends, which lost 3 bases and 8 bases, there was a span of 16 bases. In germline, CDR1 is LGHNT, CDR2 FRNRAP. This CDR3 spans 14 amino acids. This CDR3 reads CASGFPYRDRGYTF. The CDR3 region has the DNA TGTGCTAGTGGTTTTCCATACAGGGATCGAGGCTACACCTTC.

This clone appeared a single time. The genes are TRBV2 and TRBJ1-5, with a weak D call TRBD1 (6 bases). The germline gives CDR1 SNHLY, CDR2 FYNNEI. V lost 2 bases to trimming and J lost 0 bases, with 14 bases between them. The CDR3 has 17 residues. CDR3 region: CASSETTGSYSNQPQHF. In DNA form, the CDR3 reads TGTGCCAGCAGTGAAACCACAGGGTCGTATAGCAATCAGCCCCAGCATTTT.

CDR3 DNA sequence: TGCAGCGTTGGGGGGGCGGGGGGCCCGCAAGAGACCCAGTACTTC. Its translation is CSVGGAGGPQETQYF. The V call is TRBV29-1, the J call TRBJ2-5; TRBD2 matches at 8 bases. With 4 bases clipped from V and 2 bases from J, the junction kept 9 bases outside the gene matches. The CDR3 totals 15 residues. From germline, CDR1 is SQVTM and CDR2 ANQGSEA.

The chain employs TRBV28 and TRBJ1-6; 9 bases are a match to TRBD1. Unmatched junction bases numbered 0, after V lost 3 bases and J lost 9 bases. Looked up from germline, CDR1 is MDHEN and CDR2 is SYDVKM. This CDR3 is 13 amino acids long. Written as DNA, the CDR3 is TGTGCCAGCAGTTTGACAGGGGGTTCACCCCTCCACTTT. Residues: CASSLTGGSPLHF.

The CDR3 region is CASSTTTLTGGVTEAFF. The CDR3 DNA reads TGTGCCAGTAGTACTACTACATTGACAGGGGGGGTTACTGAAGCTTTCTTT. The chain employs TRBV19 and TRBJ1-1, with 9 positions matching TRBD1. CDR3 length: 17 amino acids. With 4 bases clipped from V and 5 bases from J, the junction kept 14 bases outside the gene matches. Germline CDR1 is LNHDA and CDR2 is SQIVND (reference sequence).

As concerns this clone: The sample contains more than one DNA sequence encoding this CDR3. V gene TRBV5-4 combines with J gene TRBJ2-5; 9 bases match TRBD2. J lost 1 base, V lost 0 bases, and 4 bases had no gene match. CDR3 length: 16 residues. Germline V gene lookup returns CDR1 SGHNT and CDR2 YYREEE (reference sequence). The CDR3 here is CASSLEVRGGQETQYF. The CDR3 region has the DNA TGTGCCAGCAGCTTGGAGGTGCGGGGGGGCCAAGAGACCCAGTACTTC.

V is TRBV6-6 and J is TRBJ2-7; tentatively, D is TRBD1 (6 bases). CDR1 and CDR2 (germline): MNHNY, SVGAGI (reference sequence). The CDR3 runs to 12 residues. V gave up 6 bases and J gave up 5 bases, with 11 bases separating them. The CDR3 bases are TGTGCCAGCAGAACACAGGGAGACGAGCAGTACTTC. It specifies CASRTQGDEQYF.

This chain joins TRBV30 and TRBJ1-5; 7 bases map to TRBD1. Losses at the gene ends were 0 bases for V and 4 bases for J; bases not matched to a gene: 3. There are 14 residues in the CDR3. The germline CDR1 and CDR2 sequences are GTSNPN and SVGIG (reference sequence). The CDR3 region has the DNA TGTGCCTGGAGTGTAGGACAGGAGAATCAGCCCCAGCATTTT. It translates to CAWSVGQENQPQHF.

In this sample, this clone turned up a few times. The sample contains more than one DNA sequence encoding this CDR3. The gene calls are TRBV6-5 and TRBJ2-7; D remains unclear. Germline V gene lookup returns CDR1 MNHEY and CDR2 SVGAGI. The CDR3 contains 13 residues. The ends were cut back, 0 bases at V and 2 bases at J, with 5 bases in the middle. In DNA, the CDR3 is TGTGCCAGCAGTTACTCTAGAGCCTACGAGCAGTACTTC. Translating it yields CASSYSRAYEQYF.